These 9 T cell receptor beta chains were all obtained from the same sample, sequenced in a study of blood T cell repertoires in COVID-19. Sequencing was performed with immunoSEQ multiplex PCR; in TCRdb, only in-frame clones are kept and a portion is missing. The repertoire holds about 68,000 clones, more than 70% seen once, with 7.5% to 9.5% in the top ten. Sequencing was carried out using peripheral blood. The receptor source for this set is a man aged 45-60 years with active COVID-19.

The rearrangement links TRBV4-1 to TRBJ2-1; TRBD2 matches at 7 bases. Germline CDR1 MGHRA, CDR2 YSYEKL. The junction had 9 bases not matched to a gene; V was cut back by 1 base and J by 6 bases. The CDR3 is made up of 16 amino acids. The CDR3 sequence is CASSQVARERGNEQFF. The CDR3, as DNA: TGCGCCAGCAGCCAAGTGGCCAGGGAGCGGGGCAATGAGCAGTTCTTC.

This clone was recorded many times. This sequence joins TRBV7-9 and TRBJ1-6; possible D gene TRBD1, 5 bases. This CDR3 is built from 13 residues. CDR1 and CDR2 (germline): SEHNR, FQNEAQ (reference sequence). Deletions cut 1 base from V and 10 bases from J, with 8 bases between. The CDR3 region is CASSLEGRSPLHF. CDR3 bases: TGTGCCAGCAGCTTAGAGGGGCGCTCACCCCTCCACTTT.

The chain carries TRBV7-9 and TRBJ1-2; D is perhaps TRBD1 (6 bases). Looked up from germline, CDR1 is SEHNR and CDR2 is FQNEAQ (reference sequence). The CDR3 contains 12 residues. Between the trimmed V and J ends, which lost 5 bases and 7 bases, there was a span of 11 bases. DNA of the CDR3: TGTGCCAGCAGCCCACAGGGATCTGGCTACACCTTC. This translates into CASSPQGSGYTF.

This chain uses TRBV5-1 with TRBJ2-7; 7 positions match TRBD1. The V segment lost 4 bases and the J segment 5 bases; nucleotides outside the gene matches: 9. This CDR3 region has 14 residues. Looked up from germline, CDR1 is SGHRS and CDR2 is YFSETQ. The CDR3 coding sequence is TGCGCCAGCAGCCTGTCGGGACAGTCCCACGAGCAGTACTTC. Protein: CASSLSGQSHEQYF.

This clone was recorded only once. The V gene is TRBV7-2, the J gene TRBJ2-2; D not certain. Per germline, CDR1 SGHTA and CDR2 FQGNSA. Trimming removed 5 bases at V and 3 bases at J, with 13 bases between. The CDR3 length is 15 residues. The CDR3 DNA reads as TGTGCCAGCAGCGGGTTAACTACTTACACCGGGGAGCTGTTTTTT. It is translated as CASSGLTTYTGELFF.

CDR3 nucleotides: TGTGCCAGTAGGAACGACCGGGACTCCAGCTCCTATAATTCACCCCTCCACTTT. This encodes CASRNDRDSSSYNSPLHF. The rearrangement uses TRBV19 and TRBJ1-6; weak D call: TRBD1 (5 bases). Germline CDR1 LNHDA, CDR2 SQIVND (reference sequence). V lost 6 bases and J 0 bases, leaving 18 bases between the germline ends. The CDR3 contains 18 residues.

The rearrangement uses TRBV9 and TRBJ2-3; no reliable D call. V gave up 2 bases and J gave up 4 bases, with 14 bases separating them. Germline CDR1 reads SGDLS; CDR2 reads YYNGEE. The CDR3 totals 15 residues. Here the CDR3 reads CASSVHPTTSDTQYF. The CDR3 nucleotides read TGTGCCAGCAGCGTGCACCCCACTACATCAGATACGCAGTATTTT.

This chain joins TRBV9 and TRBJ2-1; tentatively, D is TRBD1 (6 bases). The CDR3 consists of 17 residues. Germline CDR1 SGDLS, CDR2 YYNGEE. V lost 0 bases and J lost 6, with 19 bases in between. In DNA, the CDR3 is TGTGCCAGCAGCGTAGATGGTCGGATTAGCAGGGGCAATGAGCAGTTCTTC. This translates into CASSVDGRISRGNEQFF.

The chain is built from TRBV5-1 and TRBJ2-5; 8 bases are a match to TRBD1. From germline, CDR1 is SGHRS and CDR2 YFSETQ. V shed 2 bases and J 5 bases; nucleotides not matched to a gene: 11. The CDR3 consists of 16 residues. The DNA of the CDR3 is TGCGCCAGCAGCTTCCGGGCAGGGGGCGCATCGGAGACCCAGTACTTC. Translating it yields CASSFRAGGASETQYF.